This is a list of T cell receptor beta chains from one sample in a study of identical twins. TCRdb reanalysed the 5' RACE reads using MiXCR and keeps one entry per CDR3 protein. In the table there are a few hundred thousand distinct CDR3 sequences, 18% of which are singletons. The sequenced sample was naive T cells sorted from blood. Receptors were obtained from a man between 45 and 60 years old in good health. Each CDR3 is given with its conserved first and last residue. A D gene is named only where the DNA matches it firmly. Clone size appears in some rows only: once, few, many, or a class for an expanded clone.

j_call v_call d_call clone_size cdr3_aa cdr3_nt
TRBJ2-2 TRBV2 TRBD1 . CASSWTGETGELFF TGTGCCAGCAGTTGGACAGGGGAAACCGGGGAGCTGTTTTTT
TRBJ2-7 TRBV20-1 TRBD1 many CSAPGGQAYYEQYF TGCAGTGCTCCCGGGGGACAGGCATACTACGAGCAGTACTTC
TRBJ2-1 TRBV12-3/TRBV12-4 . many CASSIYSYNEQFF TGTGCCAGCAGTATATACAGTTACAATGAGCAGTTCTTC
TRBJ1-2 TRBV6-2/TRBV6-3 . . CASTTDRFEGYTF TGTGCCAGCACTACGGACAGATTTGAAGGCTACACCTTC
TRBJ2-7 TRBV11-2 . . CASSLGGFSYEQYF TGTGCCAGCAGCTTAGGCGGGTTCTCCTACGAGCAGTACTTC
TRBJ2-5 TRBV7-2 . many CASSSGETQYF TGTGCCAGTAGTTCGGGAGAGACCCAGTACTTC
TRBJ2-1 TRBV6-2/TRBV6-3 . . CASSPTRLGNNEQFF TGTGCCAGCAGCCCGACTAGATTGGGGAACAATGAGCAGTTCTTC
TRBJ2-7 TRBV6-1 TRBD2 . CASRGTSGGSYEQYF TGTGCCAGCAGGGGGACTAGCGGGGGATCCTACGAGCAGTACTTC
TRBJ2-3 TRBV10-3 TRBD2 many CAISESRFGSGPVDTQYF TGTGCCATCAGTGAGTCGCGCTTTGGTAGCGGGCCCGTCGATACGCAGTATTTT
TRBJ2-1 TRBV7-2 . many CASSLARDYNEQFF TGTGCCAGCAGCTTAGCCCGGGACTACAATGAGCAGTTCTTC
TRBJ2-1 TRBV6-1 TRBD1 many CASSPGTGHNEQFF TGTGCCAGCAGCCCCGGGACAGGGCACAATGAGCAGTTCTTC
TRBJ2-1 TRBV4-2 . . CASSQAGLLGSYNEQFF TGTGCCAGCAGCCAAGCAGGACTCCTTGGCTCCTACAATGAGCAGTTCTTC
TRBJ2-7 TRBV6-2/TRBV6-3 . . CASSYDPGTSSYEQYF TGTGCCAGCAGTTACGATCCCGGGACATCATCCTACGAGCAGTACTTC
TRBJ2-2 TRBV7-8 TRBD1 . CASSFGPGTVAIGELFF TGTGCCAGCAGCTTTGGCCCCGGGACAGTAGCGATAGGGGAGCTGTTTTTT
TRBJ1-4 TRBV7-9 TRBD1 . CASSLERGRVVEKLFF TGTGCCAGCAGCCTCGAAAGGGGGCGCGTAGTTGAAAAACTGTTTTTT
TRBJ2-3 TRBV5-1 TRBD2 few CASSFLSGGTDTQYF TGCGCCAGCAGCTTCCTTAGCGGGGGCACAGATACGCAGTATTTT
TRBJ2-1 TRBV12-3/TRBV12-4 . . CASSPATEQFF TGTGCCAGCAGCCCGGCGACTGAGCAGTTCTTC
TRBJ1-6 TRBV11-1 TRBD1 . CASSSPGQYNSPLHF TGTGCCAGCAGCTCTCCGGGACAGTATAATTCACCCCTCCACTTT
TRBJ2-1 TRBV15 . . CATSRDRGSFYNEQFF TGTGCCACCAGCAGAGATCGGGGCTCATTCTACAATGAGCAGTTCTTC
TRBJ2-5 TRBV11-2 . many CASSLNRETQYF TGTGCCAGCAGCTTAAATCGGGAGACCCAGTACTTC
TRBJ2-7 TRBV20-1 TRBD2 . CSAAPIPGLAGGRSSYEQYF TGCAGTGCTGCCCCAATTCCGGGACTAGCGGGAGGTAGGAGCTCCTACGAGCAGTACTTC
TRBJ2-7 TRBV20-1 . many CSAPHRSSYEQYF TGCAGTGCTCCCCACAGGAGCTCCTACGAGCAGTACTTC
TRBJ2-1 TRBV6-2/TRBV6-3 . . CASSYWGHNEQFF TGTGCCAGCAGTTATTGGGGTCACAATGAGCAGTTCTTC
TRBJ2-7 TRBV6-2/TRBV6-3 . many CASSYSPWTPPYEQYF TGTGCCAGCAGTTACTCGCCATGGACTCCTCCCTACGAGCAGTACTTC
TRBJ2-7 TRBV5-5 . many CASSYTFNYEQYF TGTGCCAGCAGCTACACTTTCAACTACGAGCAGTACTTC
TRBJ2-3 TRBV14 . . CASSQTLTLDTDTQYF TGTGCCAGCAGCCAAACCTTGACCTTGGATACAGATACGCAGTATTTT
TRBJ2-1 TRBV6-2/TRBV6-3 . few CASSYTLKSGLFF TGTGCCAGCAGTTACACCCTCAAATCCGGTCTGTTCTTC
TRBJ1-4 TRBV20-1 . . CSVRATNEKLFF TGCAGTGTGAGGGCAACTAATGAAAAACTGTTTTTT
TRBJ2-7 TRBV5-6 . few CASSSNLESEQYF TGTGCCAGCAGCTCCAACCTAGAAAGCGAGCAGTACTTC
TRBJ1-5 TRBV4-1 . . CASSQDGRGLVPQHF TGCGCCAGCAGCCAAGATGGGAGGGGGTTGGTGCCCCAGCATTTT
TRBJ2-5 TRBV10-3 . many CAISERGTQETQYF TGTGCCATCAGTGAACGAGGGACTCAAGAGACCCAGTACTTC
TRBJ1-1 TRBV10-2 . many CASSEPGMNTEAFF TGCGCCAGCAGTGAACCCGGAATGAACACTGAAGCTTTCTTT
TRBJ2-7 TRBV9 . . CASSVAGGQRTYEQYF TGTGCCAGCAGCGTAGCTGGAGGACAGCGAACCTACGAGCAGTACTTC
TRBJ1-1 TRBV10-3 . few CAISPLGLMNTEAFF TGTGCCATCTCACCCCTGGGATTAATGAACACTGAAGCTTTCTTT
TRBJ2-1 TRBV20-1 TRBD2 few CSARRLAVYNEQFF TGCAGTGCTAGACGTCTAGCGGTGTACAATGAGCAGTTCTTC
TRBJ2-1 TRBV18 . . CASSHGGTSRHEQFF TGTGCCAGCTCACACGGTGGGACCTCGAGGCATGAGCAGTTCTTC
TRBJ2-1 TRBV7-9 . . CASSRGRSYNEQFF TGTGCCAGCAGCCGGGGGAGGTCCTACAATGAGCAGTTCTTC
TRBJ2-1 TRBV29-1 . many CSVDGVSTYNEQFF TGCAGCGTTGATGGGGTCTCGACCTACAATGAGCAGTTCTTC
TRBJ1-1 TRBV5-4 . . CAYLPIGGRSNTEAFF TGTGCTTACCTCCCCATCGGGGGACGGTCGAACACTGAAGCTTTCTTT
TRBJ2-7 TRBV20-1 . . CSARDLAGYEQYF TGCAGTGCTAGAGATCTGGCGGGCTACGAGCAGTACTTC
TRBJ2-7 TRBV4-3 TRBD1 many CASSQTIRLGTGGFYEQYF TGCGCCAGCAGCCAGACTATCCGCCTTGGGACAGGGGGCTTCTACGAGCAGTACTTC
TRBJ2-1 TRBV5-6 . . CASSLEPIPSYNEQFF TGTGCCAGCAGCTTGGAGCCAATACCTTCCTACAATGAGCAGTTCTTC